This TCR beta chain was identified in a study of T-cell reconstitution after alpha-beta-depleted transplantation in children. The CDR3 has 14 amino acids. Using unique molecular identifiers, the investigators prepared the TCRbeta library. MiXCR, applied by TCRdb to the PCR reads, yields one record per CDR3 protein. Of some 200,000 distinct CDR3 sequences listed, 7.5% to 9.5% were seen once; the top ten hold 35% to 40%. Findings of the study overall: Day-60 TCRbeta diversity that was high in some patients was derived from surviving recipient T cells and thymic progenitors. A year post-transplant, T-cell counts and diversity derived mostly from newly produced T cells. In patients about two months after transplant, alpha-beta T cells reportedly arose from several hundred expanded graft clones.

Points on this clonotype: Its cognate antigen is unknown. Sequence at one end of the junction differs from germline and may be a read error.

This chain uses TRBV12-3 or TRBV12-4 with TRBJ2-7, with 7 bases aligning to TRBD1. The sequence was collected from a male patient between 2 and 10 years old who had a stem cell transplant for acute myeloid leukemia, so the T cells may come from the graft donor. Sample: PBMCs, mostly from graft donor cells, taken 360 days after TCRalphabeta/CD19-depleted stem cell transplant. The DNA for the CDR3 is TGTGCCGGCAGTTTGATGGGACAGAACTACGAGCAGTACTTC. It translates to CAGSLMGQNYEQYF.